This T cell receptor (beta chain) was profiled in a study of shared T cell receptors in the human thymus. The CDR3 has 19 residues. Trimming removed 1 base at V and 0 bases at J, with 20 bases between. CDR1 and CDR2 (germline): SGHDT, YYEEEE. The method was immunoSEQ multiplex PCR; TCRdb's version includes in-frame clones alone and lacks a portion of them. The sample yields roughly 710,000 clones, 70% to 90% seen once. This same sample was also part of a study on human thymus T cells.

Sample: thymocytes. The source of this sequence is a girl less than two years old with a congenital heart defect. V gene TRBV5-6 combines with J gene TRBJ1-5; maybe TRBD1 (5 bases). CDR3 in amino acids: CASSLMGQELPFSNQPQHF. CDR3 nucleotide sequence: TGTGCCAGCAGCTTGATGGGGCAGGAACTTCCCTTTAGCAATCAGCCCCAGCATTTT.